The present T cell receptor (beta chain) was sequenced within a study of blood T cell repertoires in COVID-19. TCRdb's copy holds only in-frame clones and misses some; the assay was immunoSEQ multiplex PCR. This sample has some 70,000 clones, with about 88% found just once. The V end was cut by 10 bases, the J end by 0 bases, with 22 bases between. The CDR3 runs 17 residues. Germline V gene data show CDR1 as MNHEY and CDR2 as SMNVEV (reference sequence). The sequence derives from a man aged 45-60 years with active COVID-19. This chain joins TRBV27 and TRBJ1-5, with D tentatively TRBD1 (5 bases). Sequencing was carried out using peripheral blood. CDR3 protein: CATNPTGEPYSNQPQHF. The CDR3 region has the DNA TGTGCCACCAATCCTACAGGAGAACCCTATAGCAATCAGCCCCAGCATTTT.